The 3 T cell receptor beta chains presented below share a single source sample, sequenced in a study of T cell repertoires in cytomegalovirus infection. Their antigens remain unidentified. Via MiXCR, TCRdb re-called the reads, giving one row per CDR3 protein. The sample comprises approximately 110,000 distinct CDR3 sequences, over 30% of which are singletons, and under 65% rests with the top ten. This material consisted of CD8+ T cells from cultured PBMCs, taken from culture after CMV antigen stimulation. These receptors all come from a human donor in good health (CMV status not recorded). Some clones in this sample may be carry-over from other donors' samples.

This clonotype was seen ten or more times. This chain links TRBV5-4 with TRBJ2-7, with TRBD1 matching 9 bases. There are 15 residues in the CDR3. V lost 5 bases, J lost 2 bases, and 8 bases stayed unmatched. Germline V gives CDR1 SGHNT, CDR2 YYREEE (reference sequence). DNA for the CDR3: TGTGCCAGCAGTAACCCGGGACAGGGCACCTACGAGCAGTACTTC. It specifies CASSNPGQGTYEQYF.

This clonotype has only one observation. The rearrangement uses TRBV19 and TRBJ2-5, with 10 bases matching TRBD1. Looked up from germline, CDR1 is LNHDA and CDR2 is SQIVND (reference sequence). V trimming: 6 bases; J trimming: 3 bases; junction bases outside the gene matches: 1. The CDR3 runs to 13 residues. The CDR3 region has the DNA TGTGCCAGTAGAGGGACAGGGGAAGAGACCCAGTACTTC. Its protein product is CASRGTGEETQYF.

In its sample, this clonotype was seen a few times. The chain employs TRBV2 and TRBJ2-1, with TRBD1 matching 7 bases. Per germline, CDR1 SNHLY and CDR2 FYNNEI. Unmatched junction bases numbered 4, after V lost 1 base and J lost 7 bases. The CDR3 loop spans 14 amino acids. The CDR3 reads CASSEGDRSNEQFF. The DNA for the CDR3 is TGTGCCAGCAGTGAAGGGGACAGATCAAATGAGCAGTTCTTC.